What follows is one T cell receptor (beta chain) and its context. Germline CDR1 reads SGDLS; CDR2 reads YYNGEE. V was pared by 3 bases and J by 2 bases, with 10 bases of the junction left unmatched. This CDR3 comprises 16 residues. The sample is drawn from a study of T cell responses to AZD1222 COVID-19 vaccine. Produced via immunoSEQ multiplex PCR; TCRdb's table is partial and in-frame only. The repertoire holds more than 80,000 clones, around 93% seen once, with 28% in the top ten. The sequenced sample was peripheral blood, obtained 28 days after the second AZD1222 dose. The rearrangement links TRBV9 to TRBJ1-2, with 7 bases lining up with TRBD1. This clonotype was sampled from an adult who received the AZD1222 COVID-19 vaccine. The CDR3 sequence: CASSAREDRLNYGYTF. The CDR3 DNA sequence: TGTGCCAGCAGCGCGCGGGAGGACAGGCTGAACTATGGCTACACCTTC.